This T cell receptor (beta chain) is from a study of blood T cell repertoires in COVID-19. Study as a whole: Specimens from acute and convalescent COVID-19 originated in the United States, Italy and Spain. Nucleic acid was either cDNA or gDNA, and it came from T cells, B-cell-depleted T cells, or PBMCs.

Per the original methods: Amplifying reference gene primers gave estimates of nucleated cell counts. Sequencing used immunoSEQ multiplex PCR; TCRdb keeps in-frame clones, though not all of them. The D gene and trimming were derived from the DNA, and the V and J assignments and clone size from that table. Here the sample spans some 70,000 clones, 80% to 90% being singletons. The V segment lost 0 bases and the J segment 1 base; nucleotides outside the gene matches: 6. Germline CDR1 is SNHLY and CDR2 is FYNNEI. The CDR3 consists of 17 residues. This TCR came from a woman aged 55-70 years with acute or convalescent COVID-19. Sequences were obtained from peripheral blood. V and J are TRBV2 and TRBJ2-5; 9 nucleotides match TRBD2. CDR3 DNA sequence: TGTGCCAGCAGTGAAGCTGGTGGTAGCGGGAGCCAAGAGACCCAGTACTTC. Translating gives CASSEAGGSGSQETQYF.